This T cell receptor (beta chain) was recorded in a study of CD8 T cells in ankylosing spondylitis. Notes on the study in general: A motif in TCR beta, a set of seven to nine highly homologous variants, appeared characteristic of ankylosing spondylitis blood. Disease-linked clones reportedly showed significant enrichment in matched ankylosing spondylitis synovial fluid.

This clonotype appeared a few times. Its antigen is not identified. Germline CDR1 is MNHEY and CDR2 is SVGEGT. The CDR3 spans 15 residues. Trimming removed 4 bases at V and 1 base at J, with 11 bases between. It was by quantitative 5'-RACE with molecular barcodes that TCR beta libraries were made. Using its own MiXCR run on the 5' RACE reads, TCRdb lists one record per CDR3 protein. Of just under 550,000 distinct CDR3 sequences in the sample, 12% were seen once. This receptor was taken from a male donor with ankylosing spondylitis. The rearrangement links TRBV6-2 or TRBV6-3 to TRBJ1-5, with no clear D. The sequenced sample was blood, either unsorted or a sorted T cell fraction (not recorded which). The CDR3 region is CASSLGWWSNQPQHF. The DNA of the CDR3 is TGTGCCAGCAGTTTGGGGTGGTGGAGCAATCAGCCCCAGCATTTT.